This T cell receptor beta chain was profiled in a study of control samples from healthy donors and cancer patients. TCRdb keeps only in-frame clones here, not all; method: immunoSEQ multiplex PCR. The table lists 100,000 to 150,000 clones, approximately 91% of them singletons. The CDR3 has 15 amino acids. The V gene's germline CDR1 is LGHDT and CDR2 YNNKEL (reference sequence). V lost 3 bases to trimming and J lost 1 base; unmatched junction nucleotides: 4. The genes are TRBV3-1 (or the pseudogene TRBV3-2) and TRBJ1-1; TRBD1 matches 8 bases. Sequencing was carried out using blood. This sequence originates from a woman under 30 in good health. The CDR3 region is CASSHRQGKNTEAFF. In nucleotides, the CDR3 is TGTGCCAGCAGCCATAGACAGGGGAAGAACACTGAAGCTTTCTTT.